This is a list of T cell receptor beta chains from one sample in a study of siplizumab effects on memory and regulatory T cells. Libraries were prepared by immunoSEQ multiplex PCR; TCRdb keeps only in-frame clonotypes and omits some of them. The repertoire includes about 100,000 clones, 85% to 95% of them detected once, and less than 1.5% sits in the top ten. The specimen was non-Treg CD4+ T cells sorted from blood. Receptor source: a human donor in good health. Each CDR3 is given with its conserved first and last residue. D genes are given only for firm matches.

TRBJ2-3,TRBV27,NA,CASSPGRGDTQYF,TGTGCCAGCAGCCCGGGGAGGGGGGATACGCAGTATTTT
TRBJ2-7,TRBV20-1,NA,CSASSSYEQYF,TGCAGTGCTAGTTCGAGCTACGAGCAGTACTTC
TRBJ2-6,TRBV4-1,TRBD1,CASSQAGTGPSGANVLTF,TGCGCCAGCAGCCAGGCCGGGACAGGGCCCTCTGGGGCCAACGTCCTGACTTTC
TRBJ2-2,TRBV5-1,TRBD2,CASSPGLAGTGELFF,TGCGCCAGCAGCCCGGGACTAGCGGGCACCGGGGAGCTGTTTTTT
TRBJ2-1,TRBV7-3,TRBD2,CASSSAGLAANEQFF,TGTGCCAGCAGCTCCGCGGGACTAGCGGCCAATGAGCAGTTCTTC
TRBJ2-5,TRBV28,NA,CASSLGETQYF,TGTGCCAGCAGTCTCGGGGAGACCCAGTACTTC
TRBJ1-4,TRBV18,TRBD1,CASSPSLGTGFEKLFF,TGTGCCAGCTCACCATCTCTTGGGACAGGGTTTGAAAAACTGTTTTTT
TRBJ2-7,TRBV6-4,TRBD2,CASSDSGLAGTYEQYF,TGTGCCAGCAGTGACTCGGGACTAGCGGGCACCTACGAGCAGTACTTC
TRBJ2-7,TRBV10-1,TRBD1,CASNRANPTGPTFYEQYF,TGCGCCAGCAACAGGGCTAATCCGACAGGGCCTACCTTTTACGAGCAGTACTTC
TRBJ2-5,TRBV29-1,NA,CSVAGWGQETQYF,TGCAGCGTAGCAGGGTGGGGCCAAGAGACCCAGTACTTC
TRBJ2-7,TRBV6-5,TRBD2,CASRLGLGGVYEQYF,TGTGCCAGCAGACTCGGACTAGGTGGGGTCTACGAGCAGTACTTC
TRBJ2-5,TRBV5-6,TRBD1,CASSLARGPLETQYF,TGTGCCAGCAGCTTGGCAAGGGGGCCCCTAGAGACCCAGTACTTC
TRBJ1-2,TRBV7-2,NA,CASSFGRLNYGYTF,TGTGCCAGCAGCTTTGGACGTTTGAACTATGGCTACACCTTC
TRBJ2-7,TRBV10-2,NA,CASSEGNYEQYF,TGCGCCAGCAGTGAGGGGAACTACGAGCAGTACTTC
TRBJ2-1,TRBV5-1,NA,CASSYSRNNEQFF,TGCGCCAGCAGCTACAGCAGGAACAATGAGCAGTTCTTC
TRBJ2-7,TRBV5-8,TRBD1,CASNPGQGGSYEQYF,TGTGCCAGCAACCCGGGACAGGGGGGCTCCTACGAGCAGTACTTC
TRBJ2-2,TRBV7-9,TRBD1,CASSLTGANTGELFF,TGTGCCAGCAGTCTTACAGGGGCGAACACCGGGGAGCTGTTTTTT
TRBJ1-4,TRBV6-5,NA,CASSYSYTGFGLFF,TGTGCCAGCAGTTACTCGTATACGGGCTTCGGACTGTTTTTT
TRBJ2-3,TRBV5-8,NA,CASSLGRQAGTDTQYF,TGTGCCAGCAGCTTGGGGAGGCAGGCTGGCACAGATACGCAGTATTTT
TRBJ1-1,TRBV14,NA,CASSQGMGGHTEAFF,TGTGCCAGCAGCCAAGGGATGGGGGGCCACACTGAAGCTTTCTTT
TRBJ1-3,TRBV19,NA,CASSQAAGNTIYF,TGTGCCAGTAGTCAAGCAGCTGGAAACACCATATATTTT
TRBJ2-1,TRBV19,NA,CASRGSRYNEQFF,TGTGCCAGCAGGGGCAGTAGATACAATGAGCAGTTCTTC
TRBJ2-1,TRBV11-2,TRBD1,CASRQQGDVEQFF,TGTGCCAGCAGACAACAGGGGGACGTTGAGCAGTTCTTC
TRBJ1-3,TRBV5-1,TRBD1,CASSLAGTGSGNTIYF,TGCGCCAGCAGCTTGGCCGGGACAGGCTCTGGAAACACCATATATTTT
TRBJ1-2,TRBV6-5,NA,CASGRTADYGYTF,TGTGCCTCCGGGCGGACTGCTGACTATGGCTACACCTTC
TRBJ1-2,TRBV5-6,NA,CASSLVSRSYGYTF,TGTGCCAGCAGCTTGGTCTCGCGAAGTTATGGCTACACCTTC
TRBJ2-7,TRBV14,NA,CASSQDRAITSYEQYF,TGTGCCAGCAGCCAAGATCGGGCTATTACCTCCTACGAGCAGTACTTC
TRBJ2-3,TRBV10-3,TRBD2,CAIGTSGRVSTDTQYF,TGTGCCATCGGGACTAGCGGGAGGGTTAGCACAGATACGCAGTATTTT